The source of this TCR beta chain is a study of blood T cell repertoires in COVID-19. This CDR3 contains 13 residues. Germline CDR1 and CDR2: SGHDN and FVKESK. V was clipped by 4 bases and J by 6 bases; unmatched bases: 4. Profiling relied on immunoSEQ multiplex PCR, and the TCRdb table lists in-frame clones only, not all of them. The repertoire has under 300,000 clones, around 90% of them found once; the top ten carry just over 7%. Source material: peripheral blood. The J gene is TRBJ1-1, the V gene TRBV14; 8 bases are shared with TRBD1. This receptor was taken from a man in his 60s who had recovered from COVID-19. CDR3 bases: TGTGCCAGCAGCCCGATACAGGGGGCTGAAGCTTTCTTT. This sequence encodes CASSPIQGAEAFF.